This TCR beta chain was identified in a study of T cell responses to AZD1222 COVID-19 vaccine. Overall study results and limits: Baseline testing showed seropositivity in only six AZD1222 recipients. Within unmutated variant regions lay the reported targets of nearly half of spike-specific TCRs. Spike-specific TCR breadth and depth went up after people got two AZD1222 doses. The study found vaccine-associated CD4 TCRs spanning spike, dominant at 160-218 and 743-854.

Notes on this clone: Its antigen is still unknown.

The protocol was immunoSEQ multiplex PCR, while the TCRdb copy is restricted to in-frame clones and leaves out a portion. Among 100,000 to 150,000 clones listed, 75% to 95% were seen once. The ends lost 2 bases at V and 5 bases at J; junction bases unmatched: 4. Germline loops: CDR1 MDHEN, CDR2 SYDVKM. The CDR3 has 15 amino acids. The sample here was peripheral blood, taken 28 days after the second dose of the MenACWY control vaccine. This receptor was obtained from an adult who received the MenACWY meningococcal vaccine as a control. The chain couples TRBV28 to TRBJ2-5; 11 bases align to TRBD1. CDR3 sequence (DNA): TGTGCCAGCAGTTTACCGGGGACAGGGGGGGAGACCCAGTACTTC. As protein: CASSLPGTGGETQYF.